The T cell receptor beta chain under discussion was sequenced for a study of regulatory T cells in long-lasting Graves disease. Study-level points and caveats: There was favoring of TRBV28, TRBJ1-2 and TRBJ2-5 in persistent disease. Lower TCR diversity characterized persistent Graves' patients relative to newly diagnosed patients.

As for this clonotype: Its antigen is unidentified. Sequence at one end of the junction differs from germline and may be a read error.

The CDR3 is made up of 13 amino acids. Per the germline V gene, CDR1 is SGDLS and CDR2 is YYNGEE. TCR beta libraries were built with iRepertoire HTBI primers and Arm-PCR of CDR3 regions. TCRdb called the multiplex PCR reads again in MiXCR, with one record for every CDR3 protein. The data show around 460,000 distinct CDR3 sequences, approximately 23% seen once. Specified time point: persistent/refractory GD, antithyroid drugs over 5 years with positive TRAb. The authors made the TCR library using RNA they extracted from PBMCs. Staff took roughly 9.6 milliliters of peripheral blood and put it into EDTA tubes.

This clonotype was sampled from a female donor with Graves disease. Specimen: peripheral blood mononuclear cells (PBMCs), collected when the disease was refractory, from a patient treated with antithyroid drugs. The chain employs TRBV9 and TRBJ1-6; tentative D call: TRBD1 (6 bases). CDR3 sequence reads: CASGVQGNSPLHF. The CDR3 DNA reads TGTGCCAGCGGCGTACAGGGTAATTCACCCCTCCACTTT.